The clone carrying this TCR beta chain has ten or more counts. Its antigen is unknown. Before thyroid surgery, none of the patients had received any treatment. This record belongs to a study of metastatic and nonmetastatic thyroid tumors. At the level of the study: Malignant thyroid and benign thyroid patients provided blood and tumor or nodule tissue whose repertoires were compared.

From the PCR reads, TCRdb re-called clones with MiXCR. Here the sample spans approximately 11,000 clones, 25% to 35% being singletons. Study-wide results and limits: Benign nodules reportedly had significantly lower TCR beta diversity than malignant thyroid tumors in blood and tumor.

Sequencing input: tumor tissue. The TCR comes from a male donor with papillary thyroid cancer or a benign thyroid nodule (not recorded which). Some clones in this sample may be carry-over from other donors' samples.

The DNA of the CDR3 is TGTGCCAGCAGCCAAGACTCCTCGTACAATGAGCAGTTCTTC. Its protein is CASSQDSSYNEQFF. The gene calls are TRBV3-1 and TRBJ2-1; D remains ambiguous. Per germline, CDR1 LGHDT and CDR2 YNNKEL (reference sequence). Between the trimmed V and J ends, which lost 0 bases and 4 bases, there was a span of 7 bases. This CDR3 is built from 14 residues.